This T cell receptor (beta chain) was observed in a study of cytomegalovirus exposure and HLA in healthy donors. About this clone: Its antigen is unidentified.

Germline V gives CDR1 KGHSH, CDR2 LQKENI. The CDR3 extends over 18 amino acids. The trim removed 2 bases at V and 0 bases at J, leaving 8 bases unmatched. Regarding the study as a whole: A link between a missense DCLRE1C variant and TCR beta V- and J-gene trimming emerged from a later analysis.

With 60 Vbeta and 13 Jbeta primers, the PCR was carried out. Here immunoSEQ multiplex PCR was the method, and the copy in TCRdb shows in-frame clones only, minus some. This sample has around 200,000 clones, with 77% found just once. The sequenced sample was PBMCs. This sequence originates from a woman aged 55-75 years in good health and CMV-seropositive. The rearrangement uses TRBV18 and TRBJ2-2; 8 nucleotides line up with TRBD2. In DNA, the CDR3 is TGTGCCAGCTCACCAGCCAGGACTAGCTACACGAACACCGGGGAGCTGTTTTTT. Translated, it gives CASSPARTSYTNTGELFF.